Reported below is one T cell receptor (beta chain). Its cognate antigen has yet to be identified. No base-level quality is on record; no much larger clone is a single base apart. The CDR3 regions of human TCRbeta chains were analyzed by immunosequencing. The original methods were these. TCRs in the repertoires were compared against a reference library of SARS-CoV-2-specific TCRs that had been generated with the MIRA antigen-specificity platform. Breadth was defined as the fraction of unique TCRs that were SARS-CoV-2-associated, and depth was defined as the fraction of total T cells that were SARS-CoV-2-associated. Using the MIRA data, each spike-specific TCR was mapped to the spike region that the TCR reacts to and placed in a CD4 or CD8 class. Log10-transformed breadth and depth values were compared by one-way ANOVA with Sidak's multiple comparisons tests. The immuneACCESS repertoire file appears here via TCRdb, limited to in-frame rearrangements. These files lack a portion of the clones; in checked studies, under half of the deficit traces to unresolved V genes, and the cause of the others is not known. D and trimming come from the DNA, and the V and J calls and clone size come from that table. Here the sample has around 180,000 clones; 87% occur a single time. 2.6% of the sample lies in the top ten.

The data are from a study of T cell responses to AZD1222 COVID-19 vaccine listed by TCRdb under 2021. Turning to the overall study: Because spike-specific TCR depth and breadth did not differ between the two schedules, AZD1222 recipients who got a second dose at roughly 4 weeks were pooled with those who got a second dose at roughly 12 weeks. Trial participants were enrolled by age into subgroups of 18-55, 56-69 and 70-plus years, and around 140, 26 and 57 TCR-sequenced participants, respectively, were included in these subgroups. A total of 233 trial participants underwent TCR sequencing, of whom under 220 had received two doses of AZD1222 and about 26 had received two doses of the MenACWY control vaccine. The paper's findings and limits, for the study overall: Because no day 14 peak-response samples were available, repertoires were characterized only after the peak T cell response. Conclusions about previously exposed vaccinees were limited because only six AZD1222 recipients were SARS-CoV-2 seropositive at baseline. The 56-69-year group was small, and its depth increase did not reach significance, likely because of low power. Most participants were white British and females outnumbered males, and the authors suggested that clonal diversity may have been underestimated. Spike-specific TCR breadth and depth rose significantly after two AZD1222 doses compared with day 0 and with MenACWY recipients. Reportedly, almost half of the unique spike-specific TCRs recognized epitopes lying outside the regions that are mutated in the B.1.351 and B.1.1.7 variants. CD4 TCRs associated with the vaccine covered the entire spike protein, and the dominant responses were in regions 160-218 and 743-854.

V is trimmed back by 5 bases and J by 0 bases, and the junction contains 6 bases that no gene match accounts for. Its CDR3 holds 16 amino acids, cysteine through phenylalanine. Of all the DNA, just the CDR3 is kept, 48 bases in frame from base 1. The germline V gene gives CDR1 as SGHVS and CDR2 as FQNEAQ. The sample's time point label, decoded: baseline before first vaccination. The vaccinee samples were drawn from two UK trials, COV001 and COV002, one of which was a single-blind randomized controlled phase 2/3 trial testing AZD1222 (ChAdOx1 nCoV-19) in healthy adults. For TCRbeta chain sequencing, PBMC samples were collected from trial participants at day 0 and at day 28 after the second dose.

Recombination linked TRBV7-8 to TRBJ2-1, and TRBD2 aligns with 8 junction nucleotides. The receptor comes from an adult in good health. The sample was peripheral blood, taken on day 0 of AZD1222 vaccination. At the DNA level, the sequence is TGTGCCAGCAGCGCGACTAGCGCGCGCTCCTACAATGAGCAGTTCTTC. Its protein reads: CASSATSARSYNEQFF.